One sample yielded the 15 T cell receptor beta chains listed below, sequenced in a study of T cells in Graves' hyperthyroidism and ophthalmopathy. Regions amplified from RNA transcripts were the TCR beta CDR3 regions. Primed by the HTBI set, a first-round RT-PCR was run on the TCR CDR3. TCRdb re-analysed the multiplex PCR reads in MiXCR, keeping a single row per CDR3 protein. The sample yields roughly 530,000 distinct CDR3 sequences, roughly 18% seen once. The sequencing input was blood. The receptors here all came from a young woman with Graves' ophthalmopathy.

The chain recombines TRBV7-9 with TRBJ2-5; D gene uncertain. V dropped 3 bases and J dropped 2 bases, with 13 bases sitting between them. Germline V gene data show CDR1 as SEHNR and CDR2 as FQNEAQ (reference sequence). This CDR3 region has 15 residues. The CDR3 loop is CASSFPYGTQETQYF. CDR3 sequence (DNA): TGTGCCAGCAGCTTCCCTTACGGAACTCAAGAGACCCAGTACTTC.

This clonotype was recorded at least ten times. V and J are TRBV7-8 and TRBJ2-1, with 13 bases aligning to TRBD2. J was trimmed by 10 bases and V by 5 bases; bases with no gene match: 11. Germline V gene lookup returns CDR1 SGHVS and CDR2 FQNEAQ. This CDR3 is built from 16 residues. The CDR3 nucleotides read TGTGCCAGCAGCACCACTAGCGGGGGGGCCAAGAGGGAGCAGTTCTTC. Its translation is CASSTTSGGAKREQFF.

This clonotype was picked up a small number of times. The chain recombines TRBV29-1 with TRBJ2-1; D possibly corresponds to TRBD1 (6 bases). The germline V gene encodes CDR1 SQVTM and CDR2 ANQGSEA. V shed 7 bases and J shed 2 bases, with 15 bases lying between them. The CDR3 runs to 14 residues. As DNA, the CDR3 is TGCAGCGCCGAGGGGGAAAGGGCCTACAATGAGCAGTTCTTC. Protein: CSAEGERAYNEQFF.

The V and J genes are TRBV6-9 and TRBJ2-1, with TRBD2 identical over 8 bases. From germline, CDR1 is MNHGY and CDR2 SVAAGI. The V gene end was trimmed by 2 bases and the J gene end by 7 bases; junction bases not matched to a gene: 7. This CDR3 spans 15 amino acids. The CDR3 loop reads CASSYEVAGYNEQFF. The CDR3 bases are TGTGCCAGCAGTTATGAGGTAGCGGGATATAATGAGCAGTTCTTC.

The chain uses TRBV7-6 and TRBJ2-7; 9 nucleotides match TRBD2. The CDR3 is 14 residues long. With V trimmed by 5 bases and J by 12 bases, 14 bases remained unmatched. Germline loops: CDR1 SGHVS, CDR2 FNYEAQ. CDR3 amino acids: CASSHDGAGGPRYF. CDR3 nucleotides: TGTGCCAGCAGCCACGACGGGGCGGGAGGGCCACGGTACTTC. Variable domain in full (rest from reference TRBV7-6 and TRBJ2-7): GAGVSQSPRYKVTKRGQDVALRCDPISGHVSLYWYRQALGQGPEFLTYFNYEAQQDKSGLPNDRFSAERPEGSISTLTIQRTEQRDSAMYRCASSHDGAGGPRYFGPGTRLTVT.

The chain carries TRBV4-1 and TRBJ2-2; no clear D gene. V was trimmed by 3 bases and J by 4 bases, leaving 6 bases between them. CDR3 size: 13 residues. Germline CDR1 is MGHRA and CDR2 is YSYEKL. CDR3 sequence (DNA): TGCGCCAGCAGCCAGGGAAGCACCGGGGAGCTGTTTTTT. It translates to CASSQGSTGELFF.

This clonotype was counted at least ten times. For the CDR3, the DNA is TGTGCCAGCAGTTTGGCTAGCGGGGGTATATCCTACAATGAGCAGTTCTTC. It translates to CASSLASGGISYNEQFF. The V and J genes are TRBV12-3 or TRBV12-4 and TRBJ2-1; 10 positions match TRBD2. This CDR3 has 17 amino acids. J gave up 1 base and V 3 bases, and 6 bases lay outside the gene matches.

Many counts were recorded for this clonotype. The chain carries TRBV7-8 and TRBJ2-7; 7 bases line up with TRBD2. Germline CDR1 is SGHVS and CDR2 is FQNEAQ. The CDR3 runs 17 residues. Trimming took 5 bases from V and 1 from J; bases not matched to a gene: 14. The CDR3 here is CASSQFYSAGGSYEQYF. In DNA, the CDR3 is TGTGCCAGCAGCCAATTCTACTCGGCCGGGGGGTCCTACGAGCAGTACTTC.

This sequence joins TRBV19 and TRBJ1-4, with D maybe TRBD1 (5 bases). Germline values: CDR1 LNHDA, CDR2 SQIVND (reference sequence). Trimming stripped 3 bases from V and 7 bases from J, with 15 bases between. The CDR3 length is 15 residues. Here the CDR3 DNA reads TGTGCCAGTAGTATGGGGGGGGACCCCCCTGAAAAACTGTTTTTT. Protein product: CASSMGGDPPEKLFF.

The chain uses TRBV5-1 and TRBJ2-1, with D possibly TRBD2 on 6 matching bases. The CDR3 is 14 amino acids. CDR1 and CDR2 (germline): SGHRS, YFSETQ. V was pared by 3 bases and J by 4 bases, with 11 bases between. CDR3 residues: CASSYGGLYNEQFF. The CDR3 nucleotides are TGCGCCAGCAGCTATGGGGGGTTATACAATGAGCAGTTCTTC.

This clonotype appeared a single time. This rearrangement joins TRBV6-2 or TRBV6-3 to TRBJ1-2, with unresolved D. V lost 0 bases, J lost 4 bases, and 15 bases lay in between. The CDR3 runs 16 residues. Germline V gene sequence: CDR1 MNHEY, CDR2 SVGEGT. The DNA of the CDR3 is TGTGCCAGCAGTTACTCCCCGGGAACAATTTTCTATGGCTACACCTTC. Translating it yields CASSYSPGTIFYGYTF.

This clonotype was found a few times. This sequence joins TRBV18 and TRBJ2-5; D unresolved. Germline values: CDR1 KGHSH, CDR2 LQKENI. V was clipped by 2 bases and J by 3 bases, with 4 bases between them. The CDR3 runs 12 residues. In DNA, the CDR3 is TGTGCCAGCTCACCAGCGGAAGAGACCCAGTACTTC. Its protein product is CASSPAEETQYF.

The CDR3 DNA reads as TGTGCCAGCAGCTCCCGGAGGTTGGATGAGCAGTTCTTC. Translating gives CASSSRRLDEQFF. The gene calls are TRBV11-2 and TRBJ2-1; D might be TRBD2 (5 bases). V lost 4 bases and J lost 8, with 12 bases in between. Germline V CDR1 and CDR2: SGHAT, FQNNGV. The length of the CDR3 is 13 residues.

The V call is TRBV7-9, the J call TRBJ1-4; unclear D gene. The germline gives CDR1 SEHNR, CDR2 FQNEAQ (reference sequence). The CDR3 spans 13 residues. V dropped 8 bases and J dropped 3 bases, with 10 bases sitting between them. CDR3 residues: CASVSSPNEKLFF. CDR3 DNA sequence: TGTGCCAGCGTTAGCAGCCCTAATGAAAAACTGTTTTTT.

With respect to this clonotype: A read error is possible here, since a much larger clone lies one base away. The chain combines TRBV13 with TRBJ2-2; 10 bases agree with TRBD2. This CDR3 has 15 amino acids. Germline V gene sequence: CDR1 PRHDT, CDR2 FYEKMQ (reference sequence). The DNA for the CDR3 is TGTGCCAGCAACGAGCGGGGGGGCGCCACCGGGGGGCTGTTTTTT. Residues: CASNERGGATGGLFF.